This T cell receptor beta chain is drawn from a study of cytomegalovirus exposure and HLA in healthy donors. For the study at large: In terms of ancestry, the Caucasian-associated cluster contained about 81% of the approximately 400 genotyped donors. General study findings and limits: An analysis that came later showed most CMV-associated TCR beta chains appearing HLA-restricted. For presence/absence analyses, sequencing depth was assumed to be roughly uniform across donors.

The study ran its PCR with 60 Vbeta and 13 Jbeta primers. Clones were read by immunoSEQ multiplex PCR, and TCRdb kept only the in-frame ones, dropping some. The table records some 45,000 clones, around 69% of them present only once. Looked up from germline, CDR1 is SGHRS and CDR2 is YFSETQ. CDR3 length: 14 residues. The V and J ends lost 5 bases and 1 base respectively, with 13 bases between them. As for this clone: Its antigen is as yet unknown.

Material: PBMCs. The chain has TRBV5-1 and TRBJ2-7; D perhaps matches TRBD1 (6 bases). The sequence was obtained from a woman aged 25-40 years in good health and CMV-seronegative. In nucleotides, the CDR3 is TGCGCCAGCAGGGTCCGGGACATATCCTACGAGCAGTACTTC. Its translation is CASRVRDISYEQYF.